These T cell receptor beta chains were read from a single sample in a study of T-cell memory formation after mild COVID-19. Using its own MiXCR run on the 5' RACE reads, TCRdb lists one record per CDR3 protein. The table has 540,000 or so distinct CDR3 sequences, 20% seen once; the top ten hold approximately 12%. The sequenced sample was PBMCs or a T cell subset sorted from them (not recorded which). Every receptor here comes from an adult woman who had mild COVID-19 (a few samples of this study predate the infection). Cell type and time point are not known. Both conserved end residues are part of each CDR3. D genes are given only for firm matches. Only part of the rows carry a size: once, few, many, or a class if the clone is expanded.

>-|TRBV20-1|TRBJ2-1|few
TGCAGTGCTAGTCCCCTAGGGAGCCCCTACAATGAGCAGTTCTTC
CSASPLGSPYNEQFF
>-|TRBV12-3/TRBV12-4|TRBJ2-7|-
TGTGCCAGCAGTTGGGGAGGGGGCTACGAGCAGTACTTC
CASSWGGGYEQYF
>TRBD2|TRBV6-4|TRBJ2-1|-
TGTGCCAGCAGTGACCGGGGGACTAGCGGGGATGAGCAGTTCTTC
CASSDRGTSGDEQFF
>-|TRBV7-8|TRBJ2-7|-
TGTGCCAGCAGCGACCAGAGCCACGAGCAGTACTTC
CASSDQSHEQYF
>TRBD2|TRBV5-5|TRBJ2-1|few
TGTGCCAGCAGCTTGAGGTTTTTGTCGTCGCCAGCGGGGACCTACAATGAGCAGTTCTTC
CASSLRFLSSPAGTYNEQFF
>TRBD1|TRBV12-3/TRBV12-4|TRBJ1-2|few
TGTGCCAGCAGTTTTAGGGCGGGGGCAGGGGGACCCTATGGCTACACCTTC
CASSFRAGAGGPYGYTF
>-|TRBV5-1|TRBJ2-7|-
TGCGCCAGCAGGGAGGACCCCCCGGGGGCGGGCCGACACGAGCAGTACTTC
CASREDPPGAGRHEQYF
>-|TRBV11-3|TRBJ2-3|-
TGTGCCAGCAGCCCCTTCGGCCAAAGCACAGATACGCAGTATTTT
CASSPFGQSTDTQYF
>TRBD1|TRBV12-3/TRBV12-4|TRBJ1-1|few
TGTGCCAGCAGTTTGACAGGGCACACTGAAGCTTTCTTT
CASSLTGHTEAFF
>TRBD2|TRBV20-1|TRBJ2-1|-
TGCAGTGCTAGACGTCGAGCGGGAGCCGTAAACAATGAGCAGTTCTTC
CSARRRAGAVNNEQFF
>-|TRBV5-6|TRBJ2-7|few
TGTGCCAGCAGCTTGGCTATTCGCCTTTACGAGCAGTACTTC
CASSLAIRLYEQYF
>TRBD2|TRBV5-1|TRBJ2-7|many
TGCGCCAGCAGCGTCGGACTAGCGGGGATGCAGTACTTC
CASSVGLAGMQYF
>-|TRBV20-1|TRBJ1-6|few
TGCAGTGCTAGGTCACCGACCGGACTCACCCCTAATTCACCCCTCCACTTT
CSARSPTGLTPNSPLHF
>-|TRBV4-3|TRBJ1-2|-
TGCGCCAGCAGCCAAGATCGTGGAGTGAAAGGCTACACCTTC
CASSQDRGVKGYTF
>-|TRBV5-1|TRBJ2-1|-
TGCGCCAGCAGCTTGGCCGGGCGGTCTGGGCAGTTCTTC
CASSLAGRSGQFF
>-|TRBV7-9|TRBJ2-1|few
TGTGCCAGCAGCTTACGAGAGTCCCCTTACAATGAGCAGTTCTTC
CASSLRESPYNEQFF
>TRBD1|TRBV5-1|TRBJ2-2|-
TGCGCCAGCAGCTTGGTACAGGGGGGCACCGGGGAGCTGTTTTTT
CASSLVQGGTGELFF
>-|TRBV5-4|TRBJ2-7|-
TGTGCCAGCAGCCCGCGGGGGCGAAACTACGAGCAGTACTTC
CASSPRGRNYEQYF
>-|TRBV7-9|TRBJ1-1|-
TGTGCCAGCAACCTACTCACCAGGGCGAACACTGAAGCTTTCTTT
CASNLLTRANTEAFF
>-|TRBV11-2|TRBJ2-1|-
TGTGCCAGCAGCTTGGCTATTTCGAGGGGCGATGAGCAGTTCTTC
CASSLAISRGDEQFF
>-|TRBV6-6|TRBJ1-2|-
TGTGCCAGCAGTGCCGGCTTAAGGACAAACTATGGCTACACCTTC
CASSAGLRTNYGYTF
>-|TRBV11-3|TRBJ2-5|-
TGTGCCAGCAGTATATCGCAGGGGGGGCAGACCCAGTACTTC
CASSISQGGQTQYF
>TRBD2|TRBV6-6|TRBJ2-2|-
TGTGCCAGCAGTTCCCTGGGACTAGCGGCCGGGGAGCTGTTTTTT
CASSSLGLAAGELFF
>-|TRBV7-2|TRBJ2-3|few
TGTGCCAGCACCCCGGTGGTATTTGGCACAGATACGCAGTATTTT
CASTPVVFGTDTQYF
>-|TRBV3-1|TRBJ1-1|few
TGTGCCAGCAGCCGCCTAGATCGAGGTACTGAAGCTTTCTTT
CASSRLDRGTEAFF
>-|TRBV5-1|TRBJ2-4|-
TGCGCCAGCAGCTTGGGGAATGAAAACATTCAGTACTTC
CASSLGNENIQYF
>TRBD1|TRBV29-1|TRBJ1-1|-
TGCAGCGTTAGACAGGGGATCACTGAAGCTTTCTTT
CSVRQGITEAFF
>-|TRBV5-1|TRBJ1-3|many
TGCGCCAGCAGCTTGGATGGAAACACCATATATTTT
CASSLDGNTIYF
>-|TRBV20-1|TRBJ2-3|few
TGCAGTGCTAGAAGACCCCCAGATACGCAGTATTTT
CSARRPPDTQYF
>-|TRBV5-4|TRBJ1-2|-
TGTGCCAGCAGTCCTTGGACTGGAGGCTACACCTTC
CASSPWTGGYTF
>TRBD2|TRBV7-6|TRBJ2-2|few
TGTGCCAGCAGCCTCCCTCCGACTAGCGGGAGCACCGGGGAGCTGTTTTTT
CASSLPPTSGSTGELFF